This TCR beta chain was sequenced during a study of IL-32 and malignant T cell survival in cutaneous lymphoma (dated by TCRdb to about 2021). Looking at the study overall: High-throughput TCR sequencing was used to test whether the TCR Vbeta+ T cells that survived in IL-32 cultures belonged to the malignant clone rather than being benign T cells with the same Vbeta. Samples from a couple of CTCL donors were studied by high-throughput TCR sequencing, and IL-32beta was confirmed to support malignant T cell survival in vitro.

The CDR3 holds 14 amino acids from the cysteine to the phenylalanine. Left in the record is the CDR3 DNA by itself, 42 bases read in frame from the first base. CDR1 and CDR2, looked up from the germline V gene, are SQVTM and ANQGSEA. V lost 1 base and J lost 1 base; the stretch between them is 7 bases long. The QIAamp DNA Mini kit was used to extract genomic DNA, which was then profiled by immunoSEQ with about 85-450 ng of DNA template. TCRdb took this table from immuneACCESS and kept in-frame rearrangements with V and J called. Such tables lack part of the clones; where checked against another copy, unresolved V genes explain under half of the gap, and the rest is unexplained. The sample records around 2,000 clones, 82% of which are singletons. Around 52% of the sample rests with the top ten. General findings and caveats noted by the study authors: The methods did not state the exact culture duration for the TCR-sequenced samples. Persistence of malignant T cell TCRs after in vitro culture with IL-32beta was shown by TCR sequencing. Malignant T cell survival in vitro appeared to be supported by IL-32beta through the induction of large CD14+ antigen-presenting cells that reduced apoptosis. The kinetics of enhanced malignant T cell survival in culture varied somewhat between CTCL blood donors.

Blood samples came from patients with leukemic cutaneous T cell lymphoma (Sezary syndrome) treated at a US cutaneous lymphoma program. Ficoll centrifugation was used to isolate peripheral blood mononuclear cells from the blood of patients. For this clone: Its binding antigen is unknown. Base qualities were left out, and no much larger clone turns up one base away. Other nucleotide sequences from this sample produce the same CDR3.

The input for sequencing was blood, taken on day 0. The clonotype originates from a human donor with cutaneous T cell lymphoma. In this chain, TRBV29-1 is recombined with TRBJ2-2; the D gene cannot be named for sure. The DNA sequence reads TGCAGCGTTGAAGGGACCCGGAACACCGGGGAGCTGTTTTTT. This translates into CSVEGTRNTGELFF.